This T cell receptor beta chain was recorded in a study of cytomegalovirus exposure and HLA in healthy donors. Looking at the study overall: From donors who were HLA-typed, an early data release held around 85 million unique TCRs. Study-level results: Several of the most significant clusters appeared linked to common viral pathogens, based on a later analysis. About 87% or about 30% of the time was how often most TCR beta V segments were productive, according to an earlier analysis. The authors later linked a missense DCLRE1C variant to TCR beta V- and J-gene trimming.

PCR employed 60 Vbeta and 13 Jbeta primers. Here immunoSEQ multiplex PCR was the method, and the copy in TCRdb shows in-frame clones only, minus some. The data show some 130,000 clones, roughly 80% seen once. Germline V gives CDR1 MNHEY, CDR2 SVGAGI. V lost 4 bases, J lost 5 bases, and 6 bases stayed unmatched. CDR3 length: 15 amino acids. Concerning this clone itself: Its antigen is still unknown.

Sequenced sample: PBMCs. The chain combines TRBV6-5 with TRBJ2-1, with 9 bases that match TRBD2. The origin of this receptor is a man aged 25 to 40 in good health and CMV-seronegative. The CDR3 bases are TGTGCCAGCAGTTTATCTAGCGGGAATAACAATGAGCAGTTCTTC. It codes for CASSLSSGNNNEQFF.